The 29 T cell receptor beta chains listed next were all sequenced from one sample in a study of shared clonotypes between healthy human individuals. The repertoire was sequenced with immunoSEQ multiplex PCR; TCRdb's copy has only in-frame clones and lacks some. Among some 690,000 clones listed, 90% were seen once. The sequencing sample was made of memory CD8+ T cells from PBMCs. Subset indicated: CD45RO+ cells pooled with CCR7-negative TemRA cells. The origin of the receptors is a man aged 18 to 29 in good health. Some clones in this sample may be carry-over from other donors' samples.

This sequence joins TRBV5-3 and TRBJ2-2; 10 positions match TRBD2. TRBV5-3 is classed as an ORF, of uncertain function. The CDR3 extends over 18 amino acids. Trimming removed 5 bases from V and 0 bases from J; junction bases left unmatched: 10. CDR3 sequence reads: CARRTRLAGHTNTGELFF. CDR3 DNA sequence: TGTGCCAGAAGGACGCGACTAGCGGGTCATACGAACACCGGGGAGCTGTTTTTT.

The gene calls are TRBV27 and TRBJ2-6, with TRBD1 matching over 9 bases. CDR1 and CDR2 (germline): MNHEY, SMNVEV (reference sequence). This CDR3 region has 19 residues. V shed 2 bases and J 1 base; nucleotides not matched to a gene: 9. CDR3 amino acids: CASSLIHRGLMSGANVLTF. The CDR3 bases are TGTGCCAGCAGTTTAATACACAGGGGGCTTATGTCTGGGGCCAACGTCCTGACTTTC.

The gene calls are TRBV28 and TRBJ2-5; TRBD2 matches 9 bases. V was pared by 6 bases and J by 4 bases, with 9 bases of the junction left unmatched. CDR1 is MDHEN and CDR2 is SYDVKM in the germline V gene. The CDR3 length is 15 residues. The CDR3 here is CASSSQREVVETQYF. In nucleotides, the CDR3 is TGTGCCAGCAGCTCGCAGCGGGAGGTGGTAGAGACCCAGTACTTC.

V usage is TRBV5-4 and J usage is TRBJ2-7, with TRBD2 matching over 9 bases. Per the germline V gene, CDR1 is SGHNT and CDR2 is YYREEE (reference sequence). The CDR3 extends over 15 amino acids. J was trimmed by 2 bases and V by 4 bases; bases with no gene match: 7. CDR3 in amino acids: CASSPGTSLAYEQYF. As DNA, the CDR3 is TGTGCCAGCAGCCCCGGGACTAGCTTAGCCTACGAGCAGTACTTC.

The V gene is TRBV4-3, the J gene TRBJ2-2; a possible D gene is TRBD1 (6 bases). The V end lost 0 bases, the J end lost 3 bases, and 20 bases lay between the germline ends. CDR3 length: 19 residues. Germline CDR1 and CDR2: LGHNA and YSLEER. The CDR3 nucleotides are TGCGCCAGCAGCCAAGATTTGTACAGGGTCAGTGCCGACACCGGGGAGCTGTTTTTT. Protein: CASSQDLYRVSADTGELFF.

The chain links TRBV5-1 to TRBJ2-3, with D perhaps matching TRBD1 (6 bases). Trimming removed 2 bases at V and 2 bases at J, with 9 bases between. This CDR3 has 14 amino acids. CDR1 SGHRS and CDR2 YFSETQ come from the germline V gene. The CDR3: CASSFRGNTDTQYF. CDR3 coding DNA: TGCGCCAGCAGCTTCAGGGGAAACACAGATACGCAGTATTTT. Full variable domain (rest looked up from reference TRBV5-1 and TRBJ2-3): KAGVTQTPRYLIKTRGQQVTLSCSPISGHRSVSWYQQTPGQGLQFLFEYFSETQRNKGNFPGRFSGRQFSNSRSEMNVSTLELGDSALYLCASSFRGNTDTQYFGPGTRLTVL.

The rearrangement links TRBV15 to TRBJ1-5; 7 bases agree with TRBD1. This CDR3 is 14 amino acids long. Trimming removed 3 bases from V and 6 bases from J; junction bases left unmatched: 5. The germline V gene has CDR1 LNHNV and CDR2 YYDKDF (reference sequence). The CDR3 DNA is TGTGCCACCAGCAGGACAGGGAACGGTCAGCCCCAGCATTTT. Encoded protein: CATSRTGNGQPQHF.

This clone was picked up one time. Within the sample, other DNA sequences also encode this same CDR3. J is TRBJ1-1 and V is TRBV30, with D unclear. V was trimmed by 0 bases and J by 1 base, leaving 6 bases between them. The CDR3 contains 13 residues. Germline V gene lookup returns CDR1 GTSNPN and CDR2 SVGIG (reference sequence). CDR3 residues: CAWSVRGNTEAFF. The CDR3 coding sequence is TGTGCCTGGAGTGTCCGCGGGAACACTGAAGCTTTCTTT. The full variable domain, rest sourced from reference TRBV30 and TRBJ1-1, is SQTIHQWPATLVQPVGSPLSLECTVEGTSNPNLYWYRQAAGRGLQLLFYSVGIGQISSEVPQNLSASRPQDRQFILSSKKLLLSDSGFYLCAWSVRGNTEAFFGQGTRLTVV.

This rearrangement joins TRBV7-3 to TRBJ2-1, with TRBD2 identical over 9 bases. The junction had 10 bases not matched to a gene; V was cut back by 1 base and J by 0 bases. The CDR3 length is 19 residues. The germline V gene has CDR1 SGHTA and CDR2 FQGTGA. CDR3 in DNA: TGTGCCAGCAGCTTAATAGTACTAGCGGGTACGAGCTCCTACAATGAGCAGTTCTTC. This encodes CASSLIVLAGTSSYNEQFF.

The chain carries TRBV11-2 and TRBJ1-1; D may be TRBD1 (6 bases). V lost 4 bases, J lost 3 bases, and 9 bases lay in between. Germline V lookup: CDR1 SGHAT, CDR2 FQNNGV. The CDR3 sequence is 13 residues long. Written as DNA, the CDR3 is TGTGCCAGCAGCTCAACAGGGCACACTGAAGCTTTCTTT. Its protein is CASSSTGHTEAFF.

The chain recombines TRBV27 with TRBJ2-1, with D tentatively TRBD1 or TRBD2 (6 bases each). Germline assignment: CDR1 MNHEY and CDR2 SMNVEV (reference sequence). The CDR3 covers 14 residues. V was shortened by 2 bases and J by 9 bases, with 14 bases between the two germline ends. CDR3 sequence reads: CASSLPGARSEQFF. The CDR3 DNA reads TGTGCCAGCAGTTTACCGGGGGCGCGGAGTGAGCAGTTCTTC.

CDR3 sequence reads: CASRQGANTEAFF. CDR3 DNA: TGTGCCAGCAGACAGGGGGCTAACACTGAAGCTTTCTTT. The J gene is TRBJ1-1, the V gene TRBV25-1; 9 bases are a match to TRBD1. The CDR3 extends over 13 amino acids. The trim removed 6 bases at V and 2 bases at J, leaving 1 base unmatched. Per the germline V gene, CDR1 is MGHDK and CDR2 is SYGVNS.

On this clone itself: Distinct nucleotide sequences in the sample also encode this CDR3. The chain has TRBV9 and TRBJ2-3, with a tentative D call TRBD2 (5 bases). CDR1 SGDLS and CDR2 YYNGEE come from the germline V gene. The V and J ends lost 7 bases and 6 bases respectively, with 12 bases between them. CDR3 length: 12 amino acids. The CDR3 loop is CASRGGGDTQYF. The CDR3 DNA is TGTGCCAGCCGAGGAGGCGGGGATACGCAGTATTTT.

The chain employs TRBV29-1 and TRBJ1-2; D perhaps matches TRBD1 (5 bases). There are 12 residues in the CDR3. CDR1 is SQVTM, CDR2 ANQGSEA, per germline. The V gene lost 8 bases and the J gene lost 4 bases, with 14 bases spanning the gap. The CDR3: CSILWGVYGYTF. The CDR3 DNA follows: TGCAGCATCCTCTGGGGGGTCTATGGCTACACCTTC.

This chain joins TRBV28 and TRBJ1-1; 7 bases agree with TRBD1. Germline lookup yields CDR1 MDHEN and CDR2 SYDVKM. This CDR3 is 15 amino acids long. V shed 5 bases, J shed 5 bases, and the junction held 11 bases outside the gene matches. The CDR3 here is CASSGPTGAYTEAFF. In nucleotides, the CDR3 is TGTGCCAGCAGTGGGCCTACAGGGGCATATACTGAAGCTTTCTTT.

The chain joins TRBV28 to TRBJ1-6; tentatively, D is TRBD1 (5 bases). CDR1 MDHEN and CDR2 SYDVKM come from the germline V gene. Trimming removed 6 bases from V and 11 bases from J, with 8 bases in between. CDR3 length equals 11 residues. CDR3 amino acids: CASSGGAPLHF. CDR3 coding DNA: TGTGCCAGCAGCGGGGGTGCACCCCTCCACTTT.

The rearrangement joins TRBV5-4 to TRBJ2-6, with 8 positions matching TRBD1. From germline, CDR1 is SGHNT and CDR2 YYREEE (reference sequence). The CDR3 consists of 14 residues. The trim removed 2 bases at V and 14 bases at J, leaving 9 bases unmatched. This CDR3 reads CASSLGRGPSLLTF. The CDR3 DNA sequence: TGTGCCAGCAGCTTAGGCAGGGGGCCCTCTCTCCTGACTTTC.

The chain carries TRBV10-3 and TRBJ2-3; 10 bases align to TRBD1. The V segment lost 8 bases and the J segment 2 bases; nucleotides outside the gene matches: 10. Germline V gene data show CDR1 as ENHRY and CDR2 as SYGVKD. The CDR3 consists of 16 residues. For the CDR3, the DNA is TGTGCCATCCTGTCCGGGACAGGGGTCGACACAGATACGCAGTATTTT. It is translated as CAILSGTGVDTDTQYF.

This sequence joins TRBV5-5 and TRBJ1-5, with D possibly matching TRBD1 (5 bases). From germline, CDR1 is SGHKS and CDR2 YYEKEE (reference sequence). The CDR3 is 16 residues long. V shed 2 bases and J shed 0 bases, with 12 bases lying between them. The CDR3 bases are TGTGCCAGCAGCTTATCTGGGGGTTATAGCAATCAGCCCCAGCATTTT. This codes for CASSLSGGYSNQPQHF. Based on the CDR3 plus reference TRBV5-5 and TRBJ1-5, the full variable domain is DAGVTQSPTHLIKTRGQQVTLRCSPISGHKSVSWYQQVLGQGPQFIFQYYEKEERGRGNFPDRFSARQFPNYSSELNVNALLLGDSALYLCASSLSGGYSNQPQHFGDGTRLSIL.

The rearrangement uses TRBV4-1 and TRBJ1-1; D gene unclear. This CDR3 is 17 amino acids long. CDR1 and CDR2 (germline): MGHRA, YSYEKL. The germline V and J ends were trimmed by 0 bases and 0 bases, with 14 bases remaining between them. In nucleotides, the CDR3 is TGCGCCAGCAGCCAAGACGCACAGTTGGTTATGAACACTGAAGCTTTCTTT. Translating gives CASSQDAQLVMNTEAFF.

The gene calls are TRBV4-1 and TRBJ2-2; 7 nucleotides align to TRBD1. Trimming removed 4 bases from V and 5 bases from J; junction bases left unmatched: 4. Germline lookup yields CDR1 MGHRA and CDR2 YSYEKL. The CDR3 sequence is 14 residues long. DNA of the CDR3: TGCGCCAGCAGCCCTGGACAGGCTACCGGGGAGCTGTTTTTT. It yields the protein CASSPGQATGELFF.

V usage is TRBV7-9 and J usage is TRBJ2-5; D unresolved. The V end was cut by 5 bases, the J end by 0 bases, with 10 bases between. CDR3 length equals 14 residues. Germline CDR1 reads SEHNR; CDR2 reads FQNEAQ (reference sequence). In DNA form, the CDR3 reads TGTGCCAGCAGCGAACCGGGCTACCAAGAGACCCAGTACTTC. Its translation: CASSEPGYQETQYF.

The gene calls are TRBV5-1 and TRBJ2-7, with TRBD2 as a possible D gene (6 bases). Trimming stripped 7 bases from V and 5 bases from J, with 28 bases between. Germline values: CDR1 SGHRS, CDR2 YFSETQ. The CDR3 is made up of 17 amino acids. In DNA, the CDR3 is TGCGCCAGCTCGCCCTCACCCAGCGGCGGCGGGGTCCACGAGCAGTACTTC. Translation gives CASSPSPSGGGVHEQYF. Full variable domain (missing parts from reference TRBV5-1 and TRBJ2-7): KAGVTQTPRYLIKTRGQQVTLSCSPISGHRSVSWYQQTPGQGLQFLFEYFSETQRNKGNFPGRFSGRQFSNSRSEMNVSTLELGDSALYLCASSPSPSGGGVHEQYFGPGTRLTVT.

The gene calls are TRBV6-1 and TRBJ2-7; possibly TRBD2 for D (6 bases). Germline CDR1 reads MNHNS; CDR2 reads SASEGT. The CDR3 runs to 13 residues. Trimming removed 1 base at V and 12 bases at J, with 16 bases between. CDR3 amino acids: CASSEGIGEVSYF. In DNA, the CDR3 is TGTGCCAGCAGTGAAGGGATAGGGGAGGTGTCGTACTTC.

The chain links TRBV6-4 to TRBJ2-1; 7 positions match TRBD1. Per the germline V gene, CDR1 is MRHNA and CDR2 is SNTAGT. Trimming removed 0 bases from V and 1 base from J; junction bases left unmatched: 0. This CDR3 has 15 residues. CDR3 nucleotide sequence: TGTGCCAGCAGTGACTCGGGACAGTCCTACAATGAGCAGTTCTTC. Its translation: CASSDSGQSYNEQFF.

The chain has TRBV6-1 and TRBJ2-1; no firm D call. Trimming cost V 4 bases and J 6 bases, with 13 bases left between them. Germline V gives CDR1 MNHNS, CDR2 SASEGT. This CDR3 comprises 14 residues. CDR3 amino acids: CASSVGPLPNEQFF. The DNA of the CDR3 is TGTGCCAGCAGTGTAGGGCCCCTGCCCAATGAGCAGTTCTTC.

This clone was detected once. The CDR3 coding sequence is TGTGCCAGCAGCCGGACTAGCGGGACCACAGATACGCAGTATTTT. Its protein product is CASSRTSGTTDTQYF. This chain uses TRBV6-4 with TRBJ2-3; 12 positions match TRBD2. V was clipped by 6 bases and J by 2 bases; unmatched bases: 3. This CDR3 contains 15 residues. Germline CDR1 and CDR2: MRHNA and SNTAGT.

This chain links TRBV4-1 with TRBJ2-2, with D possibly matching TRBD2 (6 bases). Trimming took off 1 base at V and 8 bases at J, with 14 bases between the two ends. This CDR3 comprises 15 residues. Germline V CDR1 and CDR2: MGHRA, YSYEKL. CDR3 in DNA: TGCGCCAGCAGCCAAGGTTGGGCTAGCGCTGGGGAGCTGTTTTTT. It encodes CASSQGWASAGELFF.

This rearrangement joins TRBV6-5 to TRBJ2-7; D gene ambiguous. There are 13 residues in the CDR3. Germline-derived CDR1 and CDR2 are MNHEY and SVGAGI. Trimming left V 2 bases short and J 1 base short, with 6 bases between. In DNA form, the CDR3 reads TGTGCCAGCAGTTACGGGGAATCCTACGAGCAGTACTTC. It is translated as CASSYGESYEQYF.